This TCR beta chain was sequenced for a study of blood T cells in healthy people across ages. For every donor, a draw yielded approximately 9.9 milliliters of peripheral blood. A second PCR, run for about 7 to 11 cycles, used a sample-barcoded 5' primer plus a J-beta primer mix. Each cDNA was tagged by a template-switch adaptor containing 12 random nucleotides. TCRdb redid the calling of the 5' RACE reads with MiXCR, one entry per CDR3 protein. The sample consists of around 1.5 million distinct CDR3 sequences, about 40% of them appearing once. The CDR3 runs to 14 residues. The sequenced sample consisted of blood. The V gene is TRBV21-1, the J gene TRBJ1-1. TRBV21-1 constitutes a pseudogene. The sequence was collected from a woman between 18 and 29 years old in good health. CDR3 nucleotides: TGTGCCAGCAGCAAAGAGGTCCTTCCCCCTGAAGCTTTCTTT. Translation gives CASSKEVLPPEAFF.